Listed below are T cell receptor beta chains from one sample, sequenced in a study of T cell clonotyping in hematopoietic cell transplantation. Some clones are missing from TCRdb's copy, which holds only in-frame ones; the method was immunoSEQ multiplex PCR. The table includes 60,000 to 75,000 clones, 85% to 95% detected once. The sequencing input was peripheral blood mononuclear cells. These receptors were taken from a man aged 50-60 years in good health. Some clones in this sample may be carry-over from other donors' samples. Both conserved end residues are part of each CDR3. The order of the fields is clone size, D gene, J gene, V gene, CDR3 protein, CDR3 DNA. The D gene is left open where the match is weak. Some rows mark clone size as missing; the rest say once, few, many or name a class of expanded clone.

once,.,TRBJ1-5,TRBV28,CASTLSGGAYQPQHF,TGTGCCAGCACCCTCTCCGGAGGGGCGTATCAGCCCCAGCATTTT
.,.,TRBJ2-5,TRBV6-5,CASSPATGGTQYF,TGTGCCAGCAGTCCGGCAACCGGAGGGACCCAGTACTTC
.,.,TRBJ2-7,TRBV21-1,CASPFMRRHTYEQYF,TGTGCCAGCCCATTCATGAGGCGCCACACCTACGAGCAGTACTTC
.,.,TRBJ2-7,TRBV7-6,CASSLDSFGYEQYF,TGTGCCAGCAGCTTAGATTCCTTCGGCTACGAGCAGTACTTC
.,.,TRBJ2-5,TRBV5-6,CASRPGPQETQYF,TGTGCCAGCAGGCCGGGACCCCAAGAGACCCAGTACTTC
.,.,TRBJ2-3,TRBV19,CASKIADTQYF,TGTGCCAGTAAAATAGCAGATACGCAGTATTTT
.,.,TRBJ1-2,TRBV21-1,CASTTSRVRIISAGYGYTF,TGTGCCAGCACGACATCCAGGGTAAGGATAATCTCAGCGGGCTATGGCTACACCTTC
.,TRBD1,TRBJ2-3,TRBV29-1,CSVEGTGSTDTQYF,TGCAGCGTTGAAGGGACAGGTAGCACAGATACGCAGTATTTT
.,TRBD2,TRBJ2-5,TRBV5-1,CASSILAGAETQYF,TGCGCCAGCAGCATCCTAGCGGGAGCGGAGACCCAGTACTTC
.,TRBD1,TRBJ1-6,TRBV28,CASSLRGRNSPLHF,TGTGCCAGCAGTTTGAGGGGGCGGAATTCACCCCTCCACTTT
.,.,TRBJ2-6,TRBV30,CAWSGRRAFGANVLTF,TGTGCCTGGAGTGGGAGACGGGCCTTTGGGGCCAACGTCCTGACTTTC
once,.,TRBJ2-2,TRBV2,CASRGAANTGELFF,TGTGCCAGCAGGGGGGCCGCGAACACCGGGGAGCTGTTTTTT
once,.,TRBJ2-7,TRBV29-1,CSVALAGEQYF,TGCAGCGTCGCACTAGCAGGCGAGCAGTACTTC
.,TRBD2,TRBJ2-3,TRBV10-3,CAISGLAGVSTDTQYF,TGTGCCATCAGCGGACTAGCGGGAGTGAGCACAGATACGCAGTATTTT
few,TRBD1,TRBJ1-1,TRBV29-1,CSVESDRGLGNTEAFF,TGCAGCGTTGAATCCGACAGGGGGCTCGGGAACACTGAAGCTTTCTTT
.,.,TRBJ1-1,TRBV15,CATSRLGDPGAFF,TGTGCCACCAGCAGGTTGGGGGACCCTGGAGCTTTCTTT
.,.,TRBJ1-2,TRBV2,CASSGTYYGYTF,TGTGCCAGCAGCGGAACTTACTATGGCTACACCTTC
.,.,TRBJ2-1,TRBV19,CASSALSGRPPYNEQFF,TGTGCCAGTAGTGCCCTCTCCGGACGTCCCCCCTACAATGAGCAGTTCTTC
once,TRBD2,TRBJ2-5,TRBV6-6,CASSLAGKETQYF,TGTGCCAGCAGTTTAGCGGGAAAGGAGACCCAGTACTTC
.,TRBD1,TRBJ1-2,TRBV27,CASSLGQGVYGYTF,TGTGCCAGCAGCCTCGGACAGGGGGTATATGGCTACACCTTC
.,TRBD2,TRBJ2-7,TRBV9,CASSGTSGGYEQYF,TGTGCCAGCAGCGGGACTAGCGGGGGCTACGAGCAGTACTTC
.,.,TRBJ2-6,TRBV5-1,CASSYSSGANVLTF,TGCGCCAGCAGCTACAGCTCTGGGGCCAACGTCCTGACTTTC
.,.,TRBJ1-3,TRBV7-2,CASSLESGTGNTIYF,TGTGCCAGCAGCTTAGAGTCAGGGACTGGAAACACCATATATTTT
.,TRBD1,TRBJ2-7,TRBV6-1,CASSVGQDYEQYF,TGTGCCAGCAGTGTGGGACAGGACTACGAGCAGTACTTC
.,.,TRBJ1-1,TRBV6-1,CASSEAGKQNTEAFF,TGTGCCAGCAGTGAAGCGGGAAAGCAGAACACTGAAGCTTTCTTT
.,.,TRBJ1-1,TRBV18,CASSLGTENTEAFF,TGTGCCAGCTCACTTGGGACCGAGAACACTGAAGCTTTCTTT
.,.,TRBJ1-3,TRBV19,CASSIEASGNTIYF,TGTGCCAGTAGTATCGAGGCCTCTGGAAACACCATATATTTT
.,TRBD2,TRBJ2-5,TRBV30,CAWSGRNKETQYF,TGTGCCTGGAGCGGGAGGAATAAGGAGACCCAGTACTTC
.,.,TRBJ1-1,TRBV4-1,CASSLGTGNTEAFF,TGCGCCAGCAGCCTTGGGACGGGAAACACTGAAGCTTTCTTT
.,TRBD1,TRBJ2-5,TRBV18,CASSPGLTGGVGETQYF,TGTGCCAGCTCACCTGGACTAACAGGGGGCGTAGGGGAGACCCAGTACTTC
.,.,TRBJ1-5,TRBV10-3,CAISQDGIQPQHF,TGTGCCATCTCTCAGGATGGGATTCAGCCCCAGCATTTT
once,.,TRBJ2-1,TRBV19,CASSTPYNEQFF,TGTGCCAGTAGTACCCCGTACAATGAGCAGTTCTTC
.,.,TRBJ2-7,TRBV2,CASDVTGTYEQYF,TGTGCCAGCGATGTGACAGGCACCTACGAGCAGTACTTC
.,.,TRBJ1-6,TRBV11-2,CASSLKSARAGNYSPLHF,TGTGCCAGCAGCTTAAAATCGGCCCGGGCAGGGAACTATTCACCCCTCCACTTT
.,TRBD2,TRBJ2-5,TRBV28,CASSFPRGTSSEETQYF,TGTGCCAGCAGCTTCCCCCGGGGGACTAGTAGTGAGGAGACCCAGTACTTC
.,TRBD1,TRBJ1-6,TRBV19,CASRGTGVSPLHF,TGTGCCAGCCGTGGGACAGGGGTTTCACCCCTCCACTTT
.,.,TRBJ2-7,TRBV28,CASSSTVFTGEQYF,TGTGCCAGCAGTTCGACAGTTTTTACGGGAGAGCAGTACTTC
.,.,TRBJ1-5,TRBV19,CASSISPGGYEPQHF,TGTGCCAGTAGTATATCCCCCGGAGGGTATGAGCCCCAGCATTTT
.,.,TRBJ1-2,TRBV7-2,CASSSTISYGYTF,TGTGCCAGCAGCTCCACAATATCCTATGGCTACACCTTC
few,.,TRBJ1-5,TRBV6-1,CASSDSRSQPQHF,TGTGCCAGCAGTGATTCGAGGAGTCAGCCCCAGCATTTT
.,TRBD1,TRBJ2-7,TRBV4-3,CASSQSPMGTGNEQYF,TGCGCCAGCAGCCAATCACCCATGGGGACAGGGAACGAGCAGTACTTC
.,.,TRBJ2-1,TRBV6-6,CASSFDFSGLKYEQFF,TGTGCCAGCAGTTTCGACTTTAGCGGCCTTAAGTATGAGCAGTTCTTC
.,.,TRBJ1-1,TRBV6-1,CASSERWGGTEAFF,TGTGCCAGCAGTGAAAGGTGGGGGGGTACTGAAGCTTTCTTT
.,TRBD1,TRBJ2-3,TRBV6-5,CASSSRQGGTDTQYF,TGTGCCAGCAGTTCGCGACAGGGTGGCACAGATACGCAGTATTTT
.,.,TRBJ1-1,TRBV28,CASKTGVSTEAFF,TGTGCCAGCAAGACGGGGGTTTCCACTGAAGCTTTCTTT
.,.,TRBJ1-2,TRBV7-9,CASSLEVDNYGYTF,TGTGCCAGCAGCTTAGAAGTGGACAACTATGGCTACACCTTC
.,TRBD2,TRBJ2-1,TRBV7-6,CASSVSGAIYNEQFF,TGTGCCAGCAGCGTTAGCGGGGCGATCTACAATGAGCAGTTCTTC
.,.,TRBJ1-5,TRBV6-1,CASSPGRDGNQPQHF,TGTGCCAGCAGTCCCGGCCGGGACGGCAATCAGCCCCAGCATTTT
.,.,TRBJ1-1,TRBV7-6,CASSFYEGGGTEAFF,TGTGCCAGCAGCTTTTATGAAGGGGGAGGAACTGAAGCTTTCTTT
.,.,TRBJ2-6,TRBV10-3,CAISPQPGANVLTF,TGTGCCATCAGTCCTCAACCTGGGGCCAACGTCCTGACTTTC
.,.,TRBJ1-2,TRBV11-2,CASSPSGGQGYGYTF,TGTGCCAGCAGTCCCTCGGGAGGTCAGGGCTACGGCTACACCTTC
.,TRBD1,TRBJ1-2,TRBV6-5,CASLTGESNYGYTF,TGTGCCAGCCTGACAGGGGAAAGCAACTATGGCTACACCTTC
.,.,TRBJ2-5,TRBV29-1,CSVELGVGETQYF,TGCAGCGTTGAGTTGGGGGTGGGGGAGACCCAGTACTTC
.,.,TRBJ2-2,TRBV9,CASSPSVASTGELFF,TGTGCCAGCAGTCCCTCCGTTGCGTCCACCGGGGAGCTGTTTTTT